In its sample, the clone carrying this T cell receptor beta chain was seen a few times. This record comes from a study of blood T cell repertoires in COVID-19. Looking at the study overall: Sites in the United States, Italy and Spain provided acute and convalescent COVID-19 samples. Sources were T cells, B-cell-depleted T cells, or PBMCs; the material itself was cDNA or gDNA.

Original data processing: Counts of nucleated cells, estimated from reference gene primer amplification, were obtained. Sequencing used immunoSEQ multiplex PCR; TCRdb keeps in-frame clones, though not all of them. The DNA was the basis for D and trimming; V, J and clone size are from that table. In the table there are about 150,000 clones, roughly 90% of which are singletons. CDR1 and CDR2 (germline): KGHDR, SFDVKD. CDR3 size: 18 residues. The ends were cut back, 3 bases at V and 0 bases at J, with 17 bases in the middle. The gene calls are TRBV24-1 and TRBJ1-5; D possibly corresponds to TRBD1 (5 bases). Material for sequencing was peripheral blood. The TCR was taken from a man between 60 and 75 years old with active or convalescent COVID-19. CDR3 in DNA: TGTGCCACCAGTGATCCAACCGCGGACACGTTTAGCAATCAGCCCCAGCATTTT. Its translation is CATSDPTADTFSNQPQHF.